This T cell receptor (beta chain) was captured in a study of technical replicates of blood from several donors (dated by TCRdb to 2015 to 2018). V is cut by 0 bases and J by 8 bases, and the space between the germline ends is 16 bases. Sequences GTSNPN (CDR1) and SVGIG (CDR2) are obtained from the germline V gene (reference sequence). Inclusive of the bounding cysteine and phenylalanine, the CDR3 is 14 residues long. CDR3 DNA only is kept here, 42 bases in frame from base 1. Points on this clone: Its antigen is unknown. Base qualities are not recorded, but no much larger clone differs from it by a single base.

Library construction relied on the immunoSEQ multiplex PCR assay. The table was pulled from immuneACCESS by TCRdb, which kept in-frame rearrangements only. Such tables lose some clones; where checked, under half of the loss comes from unresolved V genes, and the rest has no known cause. For this sample there are 12,000 or so clones; about 95% appear just once. More than 6% of the sample goes to the ten largest clones. Material: PBMCs. This sequence uses TRBV30 and TRBJ1-2, with an unclear D gene assignment. This sequence was found in a human donor in good health. The CDR3 has the sequence CAWSVPYLLEGYTF. The base sequence is TGTGCCTGGAGTGTACCTTACCTCCTCGAGGGCTACACCTTC. The CDR3 plus the reference TRBV30 and TRBJ1-2 genes for the other parts give the full variable domain: SQTIHQWPATLVQPVGSPLSLECTVEGTSNPNLYWYRQAAGRGLQLLFYSVGIGQISSEVPQNLSASRPQDRQFILSSKKLLLSDSGFYLCAWSVPYLLEGYTFGSGTRLTVV.